This T cell receptor (beta chain) comes out of a study of response to subunit inactivated influenza vaccine. Study-level findings and limits: The authors suggested that every seasonal influenza vaccination recruits few new T cells.

A single record per CDR3 protein comes from TCRdb applying MiXCR to the RT-PCR reads. This table has fewer than 250,000 distinct CDR3 sequences, around an eighth appearing once. This clonotype was seen many times. Its antigen is not known. Sequenced material: CD8+ T cells sorted from PBMCs, taken 5 days after vaccination. The TCR comes from a man aged 45-60 years who received an inactivated influenza vaccine.

The CDR3, as DNA: TGCGCCAGCAGCCACCCACAAGGGACTGGGATAGTGGATGGCTACACCTTC. Translating gives CASSHPQGTGIVDGYTF. This chain connects TRBV4-1 to TRBJ1-2; possible D gene TRBD1, 5 bases. Trimming pared 3 bases from V and 6 bases from J, leaving 23 bases between. The CDR3 extends over 17 amino acids. Per the germline V gene, CDR1 is MGHRA and CDR2 is YSYEKL.